This T cell receptor beta chain was identified during a study of metastatic and nonmetastatic thyroid tumors (dated by TCRdb to 2020 to 2022). Regarding the complete study: Repertoires from peripheral blood and from tumor or nodule tissue samples of malignant and benign thyroid patients were compared. The paper as a whole reports these results and caveats: TCR beta diversity was reported as significantly higher in malignant tumors than in benign nodules, in both blood and tumor samples.

No patient had received any treatment before thyroid surgery. The study retrospectively analysed patient clinical samples collected from about 2012 to 2019 using T-cell receptor beta sequencing. The library was built by means of PCR. These reads were obtained on an Illumina HiSeq 4000. The TCR beta-chain CDR3 region of each patient was profiled by high-throughput sequencing. In the authors' own workflow: CDR3 differences across clinicopathological groups were used to build a classifier for discriminating distant-metastatic papillary thyroid cancer patients. The Shannon index was used to assess repertoire diversity, and the Morisita-Horn index was used to assess tumor-blood repertoire similarity. The public reads were run again by TCRdb, first through fastp at Q25 and then through MiXCR, and only productive beta chains were kept. These V and J calls rely on TCRdb rather than the paper's analysis. Across this sample there are about 43,000 clones, with 3% to 3.5% seen only once. The top ten clonotypes cover more than 8.5% of the sample.

CDR3 length: 15 amino acids, cysteine to phenylalanine. Only the CDR3 region is kept as DNA, spanning 45 bases read in frame from base 1. V is clipped by 10 bases and J by 0 bases, and the sequence between their germline boundaries is 16 bases long. Based on the germline V gene (reference sequence), the CDR1 and CDR2 sequences are LNHDA and SQIVND. This clone was seen more than once but under ten times. Its binding antigen is unknown. Base qualities are not recorded, but no much larger clone differs from it by a single base. The sequence joins TRBV19 to TRBJ1-5; there is no confident call for the D gene. This sequence was found in a female donor with papillary thyroid cancer or a benign thyroid nodule (not recorded which). Some clones in this sample may be carry-over from other donors' samples. Specimen: blood. The CDR3 sequence is CAIIQRVLSNQPQHF. In nucleotides, the sequence is TGTGCCATTATCCAACGGGTACTTAGCAATCAGCCCCAGCATTTT.